The next 15 T cell receptor beta chains were all read from a single sample in a study of Graves' ophthalmopathy and Graves' hyperthyroidism. RNA transcripts provided the template for amplifying TCR beta CDR3 regions. HTBI primers were employed in first-round RT-PCR, then a second-round multiplex PCR followed. MiXCR, run by TCRdb on the multiplex PCR reads, gives a single entry per CDR3 protein. The sample lists about 1.2 million distinct CDR3 sequences; 35% to 40% were seen once. Source material: peripheral blood or thyroid tissue (not recorded which). The receptors here all came from an adult man with Graves' hyperthyroidism.

This sequence joins TRBV7-2 and TRBJ2-2; TRBD1 might be the D (6 bases). Germline CDR1 is SGHTA and CDR2 is FQGNSA. The CDR3 has 16 amino acids. V lost 5 bases to trimming and J lost 4 bases, with 17 bases between them. In DNA form, the CDR3 reads TGTGCCAGCAGCACCCGATGGACAGAGATCACCGGGGAGCTGTTTTTT. As protein: CASSTRWTEITGELFF. The entire variable domain, with the rest obtained from reference TRBV7-2 and TRBJ2-2, is as follows: GAGVSQSPSNKVTEKGKDVELRCDPISGHTALYWYRQSLGQGLEFLIYFQGNSAPDKSGLPSDRFSAERTGGSVSTLTIQRTQQEDSAVYLCASSTRWTEITGELFFGEGSRLTVL.

This clonotype was counted many times. This chain connects TRBV15 to TRBJ1-3; a possible D gene is TRBD1 (6 bases). This CDR3 region has 16 residues. Germline loops: CDR1 LNHNV, CDR2 YYDKDF (reference sequence). Deletions cut 1 base from V and 4 bases from J, with 14 bases between. CDR3 sequence reads: CATSRVGAISGNTIYF. Here the CDR3 DNA reads TGTGCCACCAGCAGAGTGGGGGCGATTTCAGGAAACACCATATATTTT.

This clonotype was counted at least ten times. V usage is TRBV20-1 and J usage is TRBJ1-5, with D uncertain. This CDR3 is built from 13 residues. Germline V CDR1 and CDR2: DFQATT, SNEGSKA (reference sequence). The germline V and J ends were trimmed by 4 bases and 5 bases, with 12 bases remaining between them. The CDR3 here is CSATLLYDQPQHF. The CDR3 nucleotides read TGCAGTGCTACTCTTTTATACGATCAGCCCCAGCATTTT.

Concerning this clonotype itself: Sequence at one end of the junction differs from germline and may be a read error. The gene calls are TRBV6-5 and TRBJ2-7, with 7 bases identical to TRBD1. Germline loops: CDR1 MNHEY, CDR2 SVGAGI. CDR3 size: 13 residues. The CDR3 region has the DNA TGTGCCAGCAGTAGGACAGGCAGCTACGCGCAGTACTTC. Translated: CASSRTGSYAQYF.

This chain joins TRBV9 and TRBJ1-2, with 7 bases matching TRBD1. There are 18 residues in the CDR3. Germline lookup yields CDR1 SGDLS and CDR2 YYNGEE. J was trimmed by 4 bases and V by 3 bases; bases with no gene match: 18. The CDR3 sequence is CASSGPGQAGNLFYGYTF. The CDR3, as DNA: TGTGCCAGCAGCGGCCCCGGACAGGCCGGCAATTTATTCTATGGCTACACCTTC.

The chain uses TRBV2 and TRBJ1-2; 7 bases match TRBD1. The J segment lost 4 bases and the V segment lost 4 bases, leaving 6 bases of the junction unmatched. The V gene's germline CDR1 is SNHLY and CDR2 FYNNEI. The CDR3 spans 14 residues. The CDR3 here is CASSGTGDSYGYTF. CDR3 nucleotide sequence: TGTGCCAGCAGTGGTACAGGGGATTCCTATGGCTACACCTTC.

The chain recombines TRBV25-1 with TRBJ2-7, with 14 bases fitting TRBD2. The CDR3 runs to 15 residues. The V and J ends lost 3 bases and 11 bases, in that order; junction bases with no gene match: 9. CDR1 and CDR2 from the germline V gene are MGHDK and SYGVNS. The CDR3 sequence is CASSESQGLAGEKYF. CDR3 DNA: TGTGCCAGCAGTGAGTCGCAGGGACTAGCGGGAGAAAAGTACTTC.

In this sample, this clonotype turned up a few times. The chain couples TRBV7-2 to TRBJ2-7; 8 nucleotides align to TRBD2. CDR1 is SGHTA and CDR2 is FQGNSA in the germline V gene. The CDR3 consists of 15 residues. The trim removed 5 bases at V and 2 bases at J, leaving 8 bases unmatched. The CDR3 loop is CASSLSAGGTYEQYF. In DNA form, the CDR3 reads TGTGCCAGCAGCCTGTCGGCGGGAGGAACCTACGAGCAGTACTTC.

V is TRBV4-3 and J is TRBJ2-2; 9 positions match TRBD2. The V and J ends lost 5 bases and 6 bases, in that order; junction bases with no gene match: 13. CDR1 is LGHNA and CDR2 is YSLEER in the germline V gene. This CDR3 spans 17 amino acids. The CDR3 DNA follows: TGCGCCAGCAGCGTTGGTAGCGGGAGTGGCATAGCCGGGGAGCTGTTTTTT. It specifies CASSVGSGSGIAGELFF.

The chain uses TRBV29-1 and TRBJ1-3; 7 bases agree with TRBD1. With V trimmed by 7 bases and J by 2 bases, 5 bases remained unmatched. Per germline, CDR1 SQVTM and CDR2 ANQGSEA. This CDR3 comprises 13 residues. DNA for the CDR3: TGCAGCGCCGAAACAGGGGCTGGAAACACCATATATTTT. Translation gives CSAETGAGNTIYF.

This clonotype was seen ten or more times. The CDR3 here is CSARRRSSGNTIYF. Written as DNA, the CDR3 is TGCAGTGCTCGACGGAGAAGCTCTGGAAACACCATATATTTT. This chain joins TRBV20-1 and TRBJ1-3; D ambiguous. The V gene's germline CDR1 is DFQATT and CDR2 SNEGSKA (reference sequence). This CDR3 has 14 residues. The V end was cut by 5 bases, the J end by 0 bases, with 11 bases between.

CDR3 loop: CRAHNPSGRASVEQYF. CDR3 nucleotides: TGCAGAGCCCATAACCCTAGCGGGAGGGCCAGTGTCGAGCAGTACTTC. The J gene is TRBJ2-7, the V gene TRBV20-1, with TRBD2 matching 12 bases. This CDR3 contains 16 residues. Germline CDR1 and CDR2: DFQATT and SNEGSKA (reference sequence).

The rearrangement links TRBV13 to TRBJ2-7, with D possibly TRBD2 on 6 matching bases. Germline CDR1 reads PRHDT; CDR2 reads FYEKMQ (reference sequence). Trimming removed 3 bases from V and 2 bases from J, with 17 bases in between. This CDR3 is built from 16 residues. CDR3 residues: CASSFRIGEEAYEQYF. Here the CDR3 DNA reads TGTGCCAGCAGCTTCAGAATAGGGGAGGAGGCCTACGAGCAGTACTTC.

The chain uses TRBV5-8 and TRBJ2-7, with D tentatively TRBD2 (5 bases). Trimming cost V 4 bases and J 7 bases, with 18 bases left between them. The CDR3 length is 14 residues. CDR1 is SGHTS, CDR2 YDEGEE, per germline. The CDR3 here is CASSRRFVVLEQYF. The CDR3 bases are TGTGCCAGCAGCCGGAGGTTCGTAGTACTTGAGCAGTACTTC.

This clonotype was detected many times. This sequence joins TRBV7-2 and TRBJ2-5; weak D call: TRBD2 (5 bases). CDR1 and CDR2 (germline): SGHTA, FQGNSA. This CDR3 is built from 15 residues. V dropped 4 bases and J dropped 8 bases, with 20 bases sitting between them. CDR3 region: CASSSREWLSGTQYF. The CDR3 coding sequence is TGTGCCAGCAGCTCAAGGGAGTGGCTATCAGGAACCCAGTACTTC.